The present T cell receptor beta chain was sequenced within a study of OX40 agonist ivuxolimab in advanced cancers. Overall study results and limits: Dosing at 0.1 to 3.0 mg/kg was accompanied by clonal expansion of CD4+ and CD8+ blood T cells by week 6.

Losses at the gene ends were 8 bases for V and 2 bases for J; bases not matched to a gene: 2. This CDR3 comprises 13 residues. Germline-derived CDR1 and CDR2 are MNHNY and SVGAGI (reference sequence). Profiling relied on immunoSEQ multiplex PCR, and the TCRdb table lists in-frame clones only, not all of them. Of 25,000 to 40,000 clones in the sample, about four fifths were seen once. Sampled blood was obtained at baseline, cycle 4 day 1, and cycle 7 day 1. Concerning this clone: The antigen is not known.

The sample in question was CD4+ or CD8+ T cells sorted from blood, obtained in a trial of the OX40 agonist ivuxolimab. The chain is built from TRBV6-6 and TRBJ2-3, with 9 bases matching TRBD1. The clonotype comes from an adult with an advanced solid tumor such as melanoma, head and neck, liver or kidney cancer. CDR3 DNA: TGTGCCAGCCGGGACAGGGCCACAGATACGCAGTATTTT. Translating gives CASRDRATDTQYF.